These T cell receptor beta chains were read from a single sample in a study of CD8+ T cells in alopecia areata. Using immunoSEQ multiplex PCR, the repertoire was profiled, and TCRdb retains in-frame clones only, with some absent. In the table there are hundreds of thousands of clones, approximately 60% of which are singletons. This specimen consisted of CD4+ T cells sorted from blood, obtained around week 54, from a patient treated with tofacitinib. Receptors were obtained from a human donor with alopecia areata. Both conserved end residues are part of each CDR3. A D gene is named only where the DNA matches it firmly. Clone sizes are given selectively: once, few, many, or a class where the clone is expanded.

length: 14
size: NA
J: TRBJ1-1
D: NA
V: TRBV9
DNA: TGTGCCAGCAGCGTAGAAGGGGGTGTGACTGAAGCTTTCTTT
CDR3: CASSVEGGVTEAFF

length: 15
size: NA
J: TRBJ2-6
D: NA
V: TRBV5-1
DNA: TGCGCCAGCAGCTTGGACAGCTCTGGGGCCAACGTCCTGACTTTC
CDR3: CASSLDSSGANVLTF

length: 16
size: NA
J: TRBJ1-4
D: NA
V: TRBV27
DNA: TGTGCCAGCAGTTTCGGGCAAGGAGCAACTAATGAAAAACTGTTTTTT
CDR3: CASSFGQGATNEKLFF

length: 14
size: NA
J: TRBJ1-4
D: TRBD1
V: TRBV30
DNA: TGTGCCTGGGGATCCGGGACAGGGAACGAAAAACTGTTTTTT
CDR3: CAWGSGTGNEKLFF

length: 14
size: NA
J: TRBJ2-3
D: NA
V: TRBV5-6
DNA: TGTGCCAGCAGCTTGTTCGGCAGCACAGATACGCAGTATTTT
CDR3: CASSLFGSTDTQYF

length: 13
size: NA
J: TRBJ1-5
D: NA
V: TRBV30
DNA: TGTGCCTGGAGTTCAGGCGGCAATCAGCCCCAGCATTTT
CDR3: CAWSSGGNQPQHF

length: 15
size: NA
J: TRBJ2-1
D: TRBD2
V: TRBV4-2
DNA: TGTGCCAGCAGCCCTACTAGCGGCACCTACAATGAGCAGTTCTTC
CDR3: CASSPTSGTYNEQFF

length: 15
size: NA
J: TRBJ2-6
D: NA
V: TRBV7-2
DNA: TGTGCCAGCAGCTCCAGGTCGACTGGGGCCAACGTCCTGACTTTC
CDR3: CASSSRSTGANVLTF

length: 14
size: NA
J: TRBJ1-6
D: TRBD1
V: TRBV7-9
DNA: TGTGCCGTTATTCCCGGGACAGTTAATTCACCCCTCCACTTT
CDR3: CAVIPGTVNSPLHF

length: 15
size: NA
J: TRBJ2-5
D: TRBD1
V: TRBV5-1
DNA: TGCGCCAGCAGCCCCGGGACAGGACCTAGAGAGACCCAGTACTTC
CDR3: CASSPGTGPRETQYF

length: 12
size: NA
J: TRBJ1-1
D: NA
V: TRBV25-1
DNA: TGTGCCAGCAGTCAGGGCAACACTGAAGCTTTCTTT
CDR3: CASSQGNTEAFF

length: 13
size: NA
J: TRBJ2-6
D: NA
V: TRBV5-1
DNA: TGCGCCAGCAGCTTGGCAGGGGCCAACGTCCTGACTTTC
CDR3: CASSLAGANVLTF

length: 12
size: few
J: TRBJ2-7
D: TRBD1
V: TRBV7-9
DNA: TGTGCCAGCAGCTTCCAGGGGGCCGAGCAGTACTTC
CDR3: CASSFQGAEQYF

length: 15
size: NA
J: TRBJ2-3
D: NA
V: TRBV6-5
DNA: TGTGCCAGCAGTTATCAGTTGGGGGGCACAGATACGCAGTATTTT
CDR3: CASSYQLGGTDTQYF

length: 10
size: NA
J: TRBJ1-2
D: NA
V: TRBV30
DNA: TGTGCCTGGAGTCCGAGTGGCTACACCTTC
CDR3: CAWSPSGYTF

length: 12
size: NA
J: TRBJ1-6
D: NA
V: TRBV2
DNA: TGTGCCAGCGAACTATATAATTCACCCCTCCACTTT
CDR3: CASELYNSPLHF

length: 13
size: NA
J: TRBJ2-1
D: TRBD1
V: TRBV30
DNA: TGTGCCTGCAACGGACAGGGTAGCGATGAGCAGTTCTTC
CDR3: CACNGQGSDEQFF

length: 16
size: few
J: TRBJ2-1
D: TRBD2
V: TRBV10-3
DNA: TGTGCCATCAGTGCCGGACTAGCGGGGGGACTCAATGAGCAGTTCTTC
CDR3: CAISAGLAGGLNEQFF

length: 17
size: NA
J: TRBJ2-1
D: TRBD2
V: TRBV7-2
DNA: TGTGCCAGCAGCCCGGGACTGGGGCGGGGGGCCACCTATGAGCAGTTCTTC
CDR3: CASSPGLGRGATYEQFF

length: 16
size: NA
J: TRBJ2-1
D: TRBD2
V: TRBV10-3
DNA: TGTGCCATCAGGGCTGCTAGCGGGGTTTCCCACAATGAGCAGTTCTTC
CDR3: CAIRAASGVSHNEQFF

length: 17
size: many
J: TRBJ1-3
D: NA
V: TRBV4-1
DNA: TGCGCCAGCAGCCAAGATCCCCCCTCGGGGAGGGAAAACACCATATATTTT
CDR3: CASSQDPPSGRENTIYF